This T cell receptor (beta chain) was captured in a study of T cells in Graves' hyperthyroidism and ophthalmopathy. Germline values: CDR1 MNHEY, CDR2 SMNVEV (reference sequence). The CDR3 is 13 amino acids. Deletions cut 3 bases from V and 7 bases from J, with 12 bases between. The table lists this clonotype with a few counts. Amplified regions were TCR beta CDR3 sequences from RNA transcripts. TCR CDR3 underwent first-round RT-PCR with the HTBI primer set. TCRdb called the multiplex PCR reads again in MiXCR, with one record for every CDR3 protein. The data hold 550,000 to 800,000 distinct CDR3 sequences, with about 17% observed a single time.

The sequencing sample was made of blood. This rearrangement joins TRBV27 to TRBJ1-2; D possibly corresponds to TRBD1 (5 bases). This receptor was obtained from a man in his late teens or twenties with Graves' hyperthyroidism. The CDR3: CASSLQGSSGYTF. The CDR3 nucleotides read TGTGCCAGCAGTTTGCAGGGATCATCTGGCTACACCTTC.